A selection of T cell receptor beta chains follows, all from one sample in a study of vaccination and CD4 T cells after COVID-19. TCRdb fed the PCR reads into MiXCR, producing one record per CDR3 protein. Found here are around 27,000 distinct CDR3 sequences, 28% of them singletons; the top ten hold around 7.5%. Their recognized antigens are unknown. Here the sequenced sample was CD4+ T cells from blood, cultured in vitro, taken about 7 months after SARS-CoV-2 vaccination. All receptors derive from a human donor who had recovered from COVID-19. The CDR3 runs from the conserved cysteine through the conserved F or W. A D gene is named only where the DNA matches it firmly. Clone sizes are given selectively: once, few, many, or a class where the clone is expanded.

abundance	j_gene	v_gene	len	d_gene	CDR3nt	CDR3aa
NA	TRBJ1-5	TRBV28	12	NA	TGTGCCAGCAGGCCAGGAAATCAGCCCCAGCATTTT	CASRPGNQPQHF
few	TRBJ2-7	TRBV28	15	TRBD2	TGTGCCAGCAGTTTATCTGGCGGGAGGGCCGTCGAGCAGTACTTC	CASSLSGGRAVEQYF
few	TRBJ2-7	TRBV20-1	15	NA	TGCAGTGCTTTGCTTTCAGGGTACCTCTCCTACGAGCAGTACTTC	CSALLSGYLSYEQYF
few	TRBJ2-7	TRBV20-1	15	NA	TGCAGTGCTTCAAATACCGGGGAGATCACCTACGAGCAGTACTTC	CSASNTGEITYEQYF
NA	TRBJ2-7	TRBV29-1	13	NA	TGCAGCGTTTGGGCGACCAACTCCTACGAGCAGTACTTC	CSVWATNSYEQYF
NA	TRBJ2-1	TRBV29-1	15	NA	TGCAGCGTTTACGATGGCGGGAACTCCTACAATGAGCAGTTCTTC	CSVYDGGNSYNEQFF
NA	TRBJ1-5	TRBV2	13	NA	TGTGCCAGCAGTCGGGCCGCGTATCAGCCCCAGCATTTT	CASSRAAYQPQHF
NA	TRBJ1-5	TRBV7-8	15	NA	TGTGCCAGCAGCTTGGGGACGGCCACTTTACAGCCCCAGCATTTT	CASSLGTATLQPQHF
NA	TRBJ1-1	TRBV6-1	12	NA	TGTGCCTCCCAAAGGGGGAACACTGAAGCTTTCTTT	CASQRGNTEAFF
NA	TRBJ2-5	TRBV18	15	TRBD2	TGTGCCAGCTCACCATTAGCGGGCAACCAAGAGACCCAGTACTTC	CASSPLAGNQETQYF
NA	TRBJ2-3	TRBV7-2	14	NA	TGTGCCAGCAGCCAGGACCGACAAACAGATACGCAGTATTTT	CASSQDRQTDTQYF
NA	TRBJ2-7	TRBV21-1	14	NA	TGTGCCAGCAGCGAGTTGACTAGGTCCTACGAGCAGTACTTC	CASSELTRSYEQYF
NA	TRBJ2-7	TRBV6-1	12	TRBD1	TGTGCCAGCAGCGACAGGGGGTCCGAGCAGTACTTC	CASSDRGSEQYF
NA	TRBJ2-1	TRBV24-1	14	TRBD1	TGTGCCACCAGTGATACAGCAGGGGGCGATGAGCAGTTCTTC	CATSDTAGGDEQFF
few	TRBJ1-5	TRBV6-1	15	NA	TGTGCCAGCAGACGCGCGGACAGTAGCAATCAGCCCCAGCATTTT	CASRRADSSNQPQHF
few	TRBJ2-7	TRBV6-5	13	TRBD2	TGTGCCAGCAGATACCGGGACTACTACGAGCAGTACTTC	CASRYRDYYEQYF
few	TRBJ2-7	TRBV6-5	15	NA	TGTGCCAGCAGTTACTACGGCCGGGGACCCTACGAGCAGTACTTC	CASSYYGRGPYEQYF
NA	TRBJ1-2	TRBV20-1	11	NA	TGCAGTGCTAGCAGGGTGGGTGGCTACACCTTC	CSASRVGGYTF
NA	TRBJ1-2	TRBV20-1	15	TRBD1	TGCAGTGCTCCGGGGGGACAGGGGACGCGCTATGGCTACACCTTC	CSAPGGQGTRYGYTF
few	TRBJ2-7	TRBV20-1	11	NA	TGCAGTGGGGAAAACTCCTACGAGCAGTACTTC	CSGENSYEQYF
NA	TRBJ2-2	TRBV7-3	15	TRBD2	TGTGCCAGCAGCCTAATAGCGGGAGCGGGCGGGGAGCTGTTTTTT	CASSLIAGAGGELFF
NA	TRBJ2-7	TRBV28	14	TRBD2	TGTGCCAGCAGTTATCCTAGCGGGGGCTACGAGCAGTACTTC	CASSYPSGGYEQYF
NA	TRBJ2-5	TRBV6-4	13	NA	TGTGCCAGCAGTTTAGGGCACCAAGAGACCCAGTACTTC	CASSLGHQETQYF
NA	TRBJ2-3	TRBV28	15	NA	TGTGCCAGCAGTCTGCTACAGGCCAGGGTAGATACGCAGTATTTT	CASSLLQARVDTQYF
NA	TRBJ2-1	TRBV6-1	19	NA	TGTGCCAGCAGTCGAACAGGCGTCATATTCGGGGGCTCCTACAATGAGCAGTTCTTC	CASSRTGVIFGGSYNEQFF
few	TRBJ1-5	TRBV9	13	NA	TGTGCCAGCAGCGTAGGCTGGGATCAGCCCCAGCATTTT	CASSVGWDQPQHF
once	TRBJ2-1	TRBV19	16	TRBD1	TGTGCCAGTAGTAACAGGGGCTCTAGCTCCTACAATGAGCAGTTCTTC	CASSNRGSSSYNEQFF
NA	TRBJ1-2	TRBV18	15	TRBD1	TGTGCCAGCTCACCAGGGACAGGGAAGGGCTATGGCTACACCTTC	CASSPGTGKGYGYTF
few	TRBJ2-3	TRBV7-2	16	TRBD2	TGTGCCAGCAGCGTAGGGACTAGCGTACACACAGATACGCAGTATTTT	CASSVGTSVHTDTQYF
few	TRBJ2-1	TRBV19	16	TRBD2	TGTGCCAGTAGTCTTCGACTAGCGGGAGGGCCGAATGAGCAGTTCTTC	CASSLRLAGGPNEQFF
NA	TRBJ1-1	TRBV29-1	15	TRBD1	TGCAGCGTTGTTTACTCTAAGGGGGCAGGTATTCAAGCTTTCTTT	CSVVYSKGAGIQAFF
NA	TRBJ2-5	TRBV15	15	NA	TGTGCCACCAGCAGAGAGGTAGGGGGACAAGAGACCCAGTACTTC	CATSREVGGQETQYF
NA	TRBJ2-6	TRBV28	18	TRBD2	TGTGCCAGCAGTGGGACTAGCGTAAGATACTCTGGGGCCAACGTCCTGACTTTC	CASSGTSVRYSGANVLTF
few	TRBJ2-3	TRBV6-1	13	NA	TGTGCCAGCAGTGAAGTGGGAACAGATACGCAGTATTTT	CASSEVGTDTQYF
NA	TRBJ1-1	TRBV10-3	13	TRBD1	TGTGCCAGCAACACAGGGGGAGGCACTGAAGCTTTCTTT	CASNTGGGTEAFF
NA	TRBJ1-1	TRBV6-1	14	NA	TGTGCCAGCAGTCCTAAGGAGAGGGGCGGGAAAGCTTTCTTT	CASSPKERGGKAFF
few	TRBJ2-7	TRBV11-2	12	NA	TGTGCCAGCAGTCGAAGCTCCTACGAGCAGTACTTC	CASSRSSYEQYF
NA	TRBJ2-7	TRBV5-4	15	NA	TGTGCCAGCAGCTTGTCCGCCCAGGGAGGCTACGAGCAGTACTTC	CASSLSAQGGYEQYF
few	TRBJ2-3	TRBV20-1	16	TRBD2	TGCAGTGCTAGAGATCAAGCGGGACCTAGCACAGATACGCAGTATTTT	CSARDQAGPSTDTQYF
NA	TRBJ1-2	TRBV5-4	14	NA	TGTGCCAGCAGCCGGGACGGTCCTAACTATGGCTACACCTTC	CASSRDGPNYGYTF
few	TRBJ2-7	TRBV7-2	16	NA	TGTGCCAGCAGCTTAGTCTTAGGACAGCGAACCTACGAGCAGTACTTC	CASSLVLGQRTYEQYF